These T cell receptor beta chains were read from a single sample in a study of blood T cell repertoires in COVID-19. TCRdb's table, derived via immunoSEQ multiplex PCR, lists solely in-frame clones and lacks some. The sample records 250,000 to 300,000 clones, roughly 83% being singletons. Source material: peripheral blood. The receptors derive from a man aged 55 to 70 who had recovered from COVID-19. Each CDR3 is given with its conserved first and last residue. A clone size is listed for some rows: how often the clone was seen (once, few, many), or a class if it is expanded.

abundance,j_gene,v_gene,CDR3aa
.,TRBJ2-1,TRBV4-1,CASSQVPGGNEQFF
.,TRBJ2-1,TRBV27,CASSLSSGTPGEQFF
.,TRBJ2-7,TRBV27,CASSLQRGGGYEQYF
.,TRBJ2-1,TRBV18,CASSPIQGVVNEQFF
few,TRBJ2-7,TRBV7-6,CASSPVRDRIYEQYF
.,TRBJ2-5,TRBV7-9,CASSPAGTQNWVDF
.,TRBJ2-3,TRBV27,CASSPGSRQDTQYF
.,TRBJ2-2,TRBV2,CASQGQVNTGELFF
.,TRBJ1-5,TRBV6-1,CASSQDTFYSNQPQHF
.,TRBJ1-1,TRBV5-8,CASSYGGTGNTEAFF
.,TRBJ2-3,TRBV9,CASSASQATDTQYF
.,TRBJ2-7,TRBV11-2,CASSLGGVAGRMPYEQYF
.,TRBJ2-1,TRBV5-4,CASTQRGPGTGVYNEQFF
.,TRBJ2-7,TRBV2,CASLYRDRSYEQYF
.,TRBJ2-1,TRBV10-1,CASSNTLVTGPSSYNEQFF
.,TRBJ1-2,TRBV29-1,CSAGPGQGGGYTF
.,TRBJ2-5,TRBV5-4,CASRSLSTGEETQYF
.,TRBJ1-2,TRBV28,CASSLTGVYGYTF
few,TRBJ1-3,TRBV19,CASSSTGGIGNTIYF
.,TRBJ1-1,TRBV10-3,CATRTGNTEAFF
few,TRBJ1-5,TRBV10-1,CASSESPGMSNQPQHF
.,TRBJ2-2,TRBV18,CASSPSRANTGELFF
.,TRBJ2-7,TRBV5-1,CASSSTGTGGYEQYF
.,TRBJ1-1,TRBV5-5,CASSLTDRDNTEAFF
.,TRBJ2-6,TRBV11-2,CASMTVSGANVLTF
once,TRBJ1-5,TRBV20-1,CSASVARANQPQHF
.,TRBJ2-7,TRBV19,CASSIGPRLAALDSYEQYF
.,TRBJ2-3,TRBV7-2,CASSSADRANTQYF
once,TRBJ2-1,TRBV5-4,CASSPPSTSSYNEQFF
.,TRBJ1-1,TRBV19,CASSTLLQGDTEAFF
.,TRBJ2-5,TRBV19,CASSIWSGETQYF
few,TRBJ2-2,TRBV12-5,CASGSLGQGTVGELFF
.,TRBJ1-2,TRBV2,CASSRRDTVYGYTF
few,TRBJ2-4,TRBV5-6,CASSLVSLPVQYF
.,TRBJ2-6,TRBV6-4,CASSDQGTGANVLTF
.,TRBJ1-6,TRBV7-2,CASSSTGTGASPLHF
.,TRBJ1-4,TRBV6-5,CASNTDRVNEKLFF
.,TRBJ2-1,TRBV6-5,CASRGGAYNEQFF
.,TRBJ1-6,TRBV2,CASRPGTGPNSPLHF
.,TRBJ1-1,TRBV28,CASSEPQGAGNTEAFF
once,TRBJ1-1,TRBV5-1,CASSLSDYNTEAFF
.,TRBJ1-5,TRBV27,CASSLSGRGLIQPQHF
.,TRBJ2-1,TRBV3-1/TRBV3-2,CASSLSRAGLNSYNEQFF
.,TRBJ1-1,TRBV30,CAWSVIPGRKTEAFF
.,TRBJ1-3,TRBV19,CASRRRDRDRSGNTIYF
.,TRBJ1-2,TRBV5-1,CASSLEAVHGYTF
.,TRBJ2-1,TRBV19,CATSERPSSYNEQFF